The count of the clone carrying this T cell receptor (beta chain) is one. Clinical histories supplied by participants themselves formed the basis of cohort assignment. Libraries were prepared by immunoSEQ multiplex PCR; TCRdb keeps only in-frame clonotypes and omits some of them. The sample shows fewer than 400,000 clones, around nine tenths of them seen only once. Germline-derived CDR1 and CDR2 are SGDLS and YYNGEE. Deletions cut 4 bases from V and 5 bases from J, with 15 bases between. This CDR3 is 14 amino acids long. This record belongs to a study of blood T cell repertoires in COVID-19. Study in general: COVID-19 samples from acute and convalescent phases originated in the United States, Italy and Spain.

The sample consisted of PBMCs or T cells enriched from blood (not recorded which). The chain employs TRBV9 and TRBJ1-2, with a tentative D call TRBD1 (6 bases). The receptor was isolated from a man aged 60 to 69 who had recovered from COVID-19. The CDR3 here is CASSTDRGAYGYTF. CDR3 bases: TGTGCCAGCAGCACGGACCGGGGGGCATATGGCTACACCTTC.